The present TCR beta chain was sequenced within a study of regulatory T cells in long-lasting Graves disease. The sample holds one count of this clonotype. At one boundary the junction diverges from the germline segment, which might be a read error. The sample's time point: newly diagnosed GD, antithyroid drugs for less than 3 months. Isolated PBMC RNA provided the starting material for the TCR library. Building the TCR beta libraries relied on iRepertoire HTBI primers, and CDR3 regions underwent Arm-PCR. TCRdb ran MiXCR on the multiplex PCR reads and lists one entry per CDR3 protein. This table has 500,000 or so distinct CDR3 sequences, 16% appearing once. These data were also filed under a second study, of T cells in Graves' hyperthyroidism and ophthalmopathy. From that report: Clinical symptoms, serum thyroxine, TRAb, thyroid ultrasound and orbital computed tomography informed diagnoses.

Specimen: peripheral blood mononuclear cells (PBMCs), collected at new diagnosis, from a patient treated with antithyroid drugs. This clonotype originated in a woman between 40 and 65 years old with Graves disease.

The CDR3 DNA is TGTGTCAGCAGCCAAGAGGTAGCCAAAAACATTCAGTACTTC. Encoded protein: CVSSQEVAKNIQYF. The chain recombines TRBV3-1 with TRBJ2-4, with D unresolved. CDR1 is LGHDT and CDR2 is YNNKEL in the germline V gene (reference sequence). The CDR3 contains 14 residues.